Below, 16 T cell receptor beta chains from the same sample are listed, as sequenced in a study of cytomegalovirus exposure and HLA in healthy donors. The PCR was carried out with 60 Vbeta primers and 13 Jbeta primers. Repertoires were generated with immunoSEQ multiplex PCR, while TCRdb's copy carries only in-frame clones and drops some. This table has about 130,000 clones, roughly 78% appearing once. Sequencing was done on a sample of PBMCs. The receptor source for this set is a man aged 35 to 55 in good health and CMV-seropositive.

The chain uses TRBV5-5 and TRBJ2-2; a possible D gene is TRBD1 (6 bases). This CDR3 is built from 15 residues. The V and J ends lost 3 bases and 6 bases respectively, with 15 bases between them. CDR1 is SGHKS, CDR2 YYEKEE, per germline (reference sequence). The DNA of the CDR3 is TGTGCCAGCAGCTCCGGACAGATCCTCCCCGGGGAGCTGTTTTTT. Amino acid sequence: CASSSGQILPGELFF.

The CDR3 sequence: CASSQDRDWSQYF. The CDR3 bases are TGTGCCAGCAGCCAGGACAGGGATTGGTCCCAGTACTTC. The rearrangement uses TRBV13 and TRBJ2-5; 8 positions agree with TRBD1. CDR1 PRHDT and CDR2 FYEKMQ come from the germline V gene (reference sequence). The CDR3 length is 13 residues. V dropped 5 bases and J dropped 9; count of bases not matched to a gene: 8.

The chain recombines TRBV5-1 with TRBJ2-7; the match to TRBD1 covers 9 bases. Germline CDR1 and CDR2: SGHRS and YFSETQ. There are 15 residues in the CDR3. The V gene end was trimmed by 4 bases and the J gene end by 6 bases; junction bases not matched to a gene: 11. In nucleotides, the CDR3 is TGCGCCAGCAGCGACCTGACAGGGGGTAGTACCGAGCAGTACTTC. This gives the protein CASSDLTGGSTEQYF.

The rearrangement joins TRBV2 to TRBJ1-2; the D is unclear. V lost 3 bases to trimming and J lost 3 bases, with 8 bases between them. Germline V gives CDR1 SNHLY, CDR2 FYNNEI. There are 13 residues in the CDR3. The CDR3 protein is CASSESVYYGYTF. CDR3 nucleotides: TGTGCCAGCAGTGAGTCTGTATACTATGGCTACACCTTC.

This chain links TRBV5-4 with TRBJ2-5; TRBD1 might be the D (6 bases). The CDR3 totals 14 residues. V lost 4 bases and J lost 0, with 10 bases in between. CDR1 and CDR2 from the germline V gene are SGHNT and YYREEE (reference sequence). DNA of the CDR3: TGTGCCAGCAGCCGCGACAGGTACCAAGAGACCCAGTACTTC. The encoded protein is CASSRDRYQETQYF.

This clone was recorded only once. V gene TRBV5-1 combines with J gene TRBJ2-5; TRBD2 aligns across 7 bases. Unmatched junction bases numbered 4, after V lost 1 base and J lost 1 base. Germline CDR1 and CDR2: SGHRS and YFSETQ. This CDR3 is 15 amino acids long. CDR3 sequence reads: CASSLWASGQETQYF. In DNA form, the CDR3 reads TGCGCCAGCAGCTTGTGGGCTAGCGGCCAAGAGACCCAGTACTTC.

This chain links TRBV7-6 with TRBJ2-7; 7 nucleotides line up with TRBD2. V was pared by 5 bases and J by 3 bases, with 7 bases of the junction left unmatched. The CDR3 covers 14 residues. Looked up from germline, CDR1 is SGHVS and CDR2 is FNYEAQ. CDR3 in DNA: TGTGCCAGCAGCGGGAGGGGCGGGGGCTACGAGCAGTACTTC. Residues: CASSGRGGGYEQYF.

The gene calls are TRBV29-1 and TRBJ2-1; 7 nucleotides match TRBD2. V dropped 6 bases and J dropped 8; count of bases not matched to a gene: 10. This CDR3 spans 13 amino acids. Germline V gene lookup returns CDR1 SQVTM and CDR2 ANQGSEA. CDR3 DNA: TGCAGCGTCGCCAGCGGGAAACGGCATGAGCAGTTCTTC. Protein: CSVASGKRHEQFF.

This clone appeared a few times. As DNA, the CDR3 is TGCGCCAGCAGCCAGACAGGAGGAAACACCATATATTTT. The encoded protein is CASSQTGGNTIYF. This chain connects TRBV4-1 to TRBJ1-3; D possibly corresponds to TRBD1 (6 bases). CDR3 length: 13 residues. The germline gives CDR1 MGHRA, CDR2 YSYEKL. Trimming pared 3 bases from V and 4 bases from J, leaving 7 bases between.

To note about this clone: The same CDR3 also results from other DNA sequences found in this sample. V usage is TRBV18 and J usage is TRBJ1-1; the match to TRBD1 covers 8 bases. The CDR3 extends over 15 amino acids. CDR1 is KGHSH and CDR2 is LQKENI in the germline V gene. V shed 6 bases, J shed 1 base, and the junction held 7 bases outside the gene matches. The CDR3 nucleotides are TGTGCCAGCTCGCGGACAGGGATCGGGAACACTGAAGCTTTCTTT. This translates into CASSRTGIGNTEAFF.

The rearrangement uses TRBV28 and TRBJ1-2; perhaps TRBD1 as D (5 bases). V lost 7 bases and J lost 4, with 19 bases in between. Germline-derived CDR1 and CDR2 are MDHEN and SYDVKM. The CDR3 is made up of 15 amino acids. Written as DNA, the CDR3 is TGTGCCAGCACCTCCTGGGGGGGTCCCTTCTATGGCTACACCTTC. It codes for CASTSWGGPFYGYTF.

On this clone: The sample contains more than one DNA sequence encoding this CDR3. V is TRBV6-1 and J is TRBJ1-5; D is possibly TRBD1 (5 bases). Germline V gives CDR1 MNHNS, CDR2 SASEGT. The CDR3 is 15 amino acids. The germline V and J ends were trimmed by 1 base and 0 bases, with 7 bases remaining between them. The CDR3 protein is CASSEDRYSNQPQHF. CDR3 nucleotides: TGTGCCAGCAGTGAAGACAGGTATAGCAATCAGCCCCAGCATTTT.

This sequence joins TRBV27 and TRBJ1-6; D not resolved. Looked up from germline, CDR1 is MNHEY and CDR2 is SMNVEV (reference sequence). Trimming removed 5 bases from V and 9 bases from J, with 17 bases in between. This CDR3 has 15 residues. The CDR3 is CASSRLQSPSSPLHF. The DNA for the CDR3 is TGTGCCAGCAGTAGACTTCAAAGCCCCAGTTCACCCCTCCACTTT.

This clone has more than one count but fewer than ten. CDR3 bases: TGTGCCAGCAGCGCTGGGCAGGGGGCGTACACCGGGGAGCTGTTTTTT. This codes for CASSAGQGAYTGELFF. V gene TRBV9 combines with J gene TRBJ2-2; TRBD1 matches 8 bases. Germline CDR1 and CDR2: SGDLS and YYNGEE. Unmatched junction bases numbered 7, after V lost 3 bases and J lost 3 bases. The CDR3 is 16 residues long.

The chain recombines TRBV5-8 with TRBJ2-1; TRBD2 matches 15 bases. The V gene's germline CDR1 is SGHTS and CDR2 YDEGEE. V dropped 3 bases and J dropped 9; count of bases not matched to a gene: 4. The CDR3 length is 15 residues. The CDR3 spells CASSWTSGRAGEQFF. The CDR3 nucleotides are TGTGCCAGCAGCTGGACTAGCGGGAGGGCCGGTGAGCAGTTCTTC.

On this clone itself: Germline and junction disagree at one end, which may indicate a read error. V and J are TRBV7-9 and TRBJ2-1, with TRBD2 identical over 8 bases. The CDR3 length is 17 residues. CDR1 SEHNR and CDR2 FQNEAQ come from the germline V gene (reference sequence). CDR3 nucleotides: TGTTCCAGCAGCCCCCGGGTAGCGGGAAGCTCCTACAATGAGCAGTTCTTC. As protein: CSSSPRVAGSSYNEQFF.